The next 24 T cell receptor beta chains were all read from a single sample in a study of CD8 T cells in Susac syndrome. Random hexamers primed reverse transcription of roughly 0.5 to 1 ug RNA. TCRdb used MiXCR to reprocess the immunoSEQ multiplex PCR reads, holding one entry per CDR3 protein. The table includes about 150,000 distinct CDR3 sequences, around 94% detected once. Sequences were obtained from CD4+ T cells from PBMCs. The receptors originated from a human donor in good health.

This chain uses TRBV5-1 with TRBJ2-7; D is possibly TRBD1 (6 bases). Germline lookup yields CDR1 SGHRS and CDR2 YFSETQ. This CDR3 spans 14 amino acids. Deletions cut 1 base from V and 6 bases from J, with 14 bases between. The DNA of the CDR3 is TGCGCCAGCAGCTTGACTCAGGGGAAGAGCGAGCAGTACTTC. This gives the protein CASSLTQGKSEQYF.

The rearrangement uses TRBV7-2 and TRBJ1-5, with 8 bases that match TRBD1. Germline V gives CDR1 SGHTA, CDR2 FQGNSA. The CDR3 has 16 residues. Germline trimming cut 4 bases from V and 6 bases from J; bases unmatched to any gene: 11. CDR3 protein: CASSSRGQGFGQPQHF. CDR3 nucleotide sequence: TGTGCCAGCAGCTCGAGAGGACAGGGATTCGGTCAGCCCCAGCATTTT.

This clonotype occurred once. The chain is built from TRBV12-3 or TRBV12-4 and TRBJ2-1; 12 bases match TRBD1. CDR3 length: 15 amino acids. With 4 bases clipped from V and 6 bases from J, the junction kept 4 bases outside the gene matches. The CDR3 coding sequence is TGTGCCAGCAGTTGGGCGGGACAGGGGGCCAATGAGCAGTTCTTC. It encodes CASSWAGQGANEQFF.

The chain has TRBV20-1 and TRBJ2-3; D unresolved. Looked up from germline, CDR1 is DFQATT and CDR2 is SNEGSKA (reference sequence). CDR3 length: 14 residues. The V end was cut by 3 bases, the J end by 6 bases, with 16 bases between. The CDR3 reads CSASADVRIDTQYF. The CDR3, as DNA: TGCAGTGCTAGCGCCGATGTTCGTATTGATACGCAGTATTTT.

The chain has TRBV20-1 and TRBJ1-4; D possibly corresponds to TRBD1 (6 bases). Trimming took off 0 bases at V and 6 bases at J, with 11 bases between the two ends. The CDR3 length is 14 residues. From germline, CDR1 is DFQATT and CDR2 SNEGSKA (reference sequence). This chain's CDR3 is CSAREVYRDEKLFF. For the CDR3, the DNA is TGCAGTGCTAGAGAGGTGTACAGGGATGAAAAACTGTTTTTT.

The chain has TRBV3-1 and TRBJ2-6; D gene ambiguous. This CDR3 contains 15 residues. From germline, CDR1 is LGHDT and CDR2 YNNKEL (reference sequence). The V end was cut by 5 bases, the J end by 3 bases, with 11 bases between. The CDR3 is CASSARGGGANVLTF. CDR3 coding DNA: TGTGCCAGCAGCGCTAGAGGTGGTGGGGCCAACGTCCTGACTTTC.

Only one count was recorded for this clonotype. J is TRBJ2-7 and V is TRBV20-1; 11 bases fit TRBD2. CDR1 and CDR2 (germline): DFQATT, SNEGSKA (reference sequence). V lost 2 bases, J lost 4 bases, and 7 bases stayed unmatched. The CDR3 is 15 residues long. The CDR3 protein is CSARLGTSGAYEQYF. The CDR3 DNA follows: TGCAGTGCTAGACTAGGGACTAGCGGAGCGTACGAGCAGTACTTC.

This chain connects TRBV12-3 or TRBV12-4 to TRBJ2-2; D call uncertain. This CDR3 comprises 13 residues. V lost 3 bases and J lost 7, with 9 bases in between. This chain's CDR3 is CASSFEGIGELFF. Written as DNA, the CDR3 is TGTGCCAGCAGTTTCGAAGGGATCGGGGAGCTGTTTTTT.

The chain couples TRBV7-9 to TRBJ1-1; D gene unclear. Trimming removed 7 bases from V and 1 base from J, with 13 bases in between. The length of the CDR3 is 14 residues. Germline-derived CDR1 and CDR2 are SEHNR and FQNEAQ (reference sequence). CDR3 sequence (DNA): TGTGCCAGCACTCGGGCGCGGAGGAACACTGAAGCTTTCTTT. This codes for CASTRARRNTEAFF. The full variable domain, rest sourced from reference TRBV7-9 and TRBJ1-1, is DTGVSQNPRHKITKRGQNVTFRCDPISEHNRLYWYRQTLGQGPEFLTYFQNEAQLEKSRLLSDRFSAERPKGSFSTLEIQRTEQGDSAMYLCASTRARRNTEAFFGQGTRLTVV.

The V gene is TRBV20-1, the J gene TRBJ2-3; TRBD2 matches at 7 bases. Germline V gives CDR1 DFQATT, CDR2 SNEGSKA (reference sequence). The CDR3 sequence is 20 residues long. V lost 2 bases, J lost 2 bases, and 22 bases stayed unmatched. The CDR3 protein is CSARLGLAAGRSRDTDTQYF. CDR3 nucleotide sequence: TGCAGTGCTAGATTGGGGCTAGCAGCGGGAAGGTCCCGAGACACAGATACGCAGTATTTT.

CDR3 residues: CASALGLSTDTQYF. The CDR3 DNA sequence: TGTGCTAGTGCCCTAGGACTAAGCACAGATACGCAGTATTTT. The chain joins TRBV12-5 to TRBJ2-3; D perhaps matches TRBD2 (6 bases). Germline CDR1 reads LGHNT; CDR2 reads FRNRAP. Trimming removed 7 bases at V and 0 bases at J, with 11 bases between. The CDR3 loop spans 14 amino acids.

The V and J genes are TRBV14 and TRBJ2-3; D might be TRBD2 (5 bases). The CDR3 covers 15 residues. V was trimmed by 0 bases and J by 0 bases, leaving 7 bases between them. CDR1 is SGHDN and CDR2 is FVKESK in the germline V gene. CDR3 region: CASSQDRGSTDTQYF. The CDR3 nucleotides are TGTGCCAGCAGCCAAGACCGGGGTAGCACAGATACGCAGTATTTT.

As DNA, the CDR3 is TGTGCCAGTAGTATGTCGGGGGAGAGCAATCAGCCCCAGCATTTT. It codes for CASSMSGESNQPQHF. The chain is built from TRBV19 and TRBJ1-5, with D perhaps TRBD1 (5 bases). The CDR3 loop spans 15 amino acids. CDR1 is LNHDA, CDR2 SQIVND, per germline (reference sequence). Trimming took off 3 bases at V and 1 base at J, with 10 bases between the two ends.

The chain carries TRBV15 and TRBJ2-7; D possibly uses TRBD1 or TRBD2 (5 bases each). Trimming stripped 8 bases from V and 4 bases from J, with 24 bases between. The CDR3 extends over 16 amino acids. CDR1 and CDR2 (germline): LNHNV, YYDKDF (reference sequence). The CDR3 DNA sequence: TGTGCCACCGAGGGACCCGAGGGGCAGGAGGAGTACGAGCAGTACTTC. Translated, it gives CATEGPEGQEEYEQYF.

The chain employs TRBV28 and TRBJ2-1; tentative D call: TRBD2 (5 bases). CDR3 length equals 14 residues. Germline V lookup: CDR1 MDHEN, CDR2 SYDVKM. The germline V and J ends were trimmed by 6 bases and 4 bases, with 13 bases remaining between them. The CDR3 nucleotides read TGTGCCAGCAGATCCGAGCGGACGTACAATGAGCAGTTCTTC. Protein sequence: CASRSERTYNEQFF.

The CDR3 sequence: CASSPGTGSQPQHF. The CDR3 bases are TGTGCCAGCTCACCCGGGACAGGGAGTCAGCCCCAGCATTTT. This chain uses TRBV18 with TRBJ1-5; 9 bases line up with TRBD1. The junction had 3 bases not matched to a gene; V was cut back by 3 bases and J by 6 bases. Germline-derived CDR1 and CDR2 are KGHSH and LQKENI. This CDR3 contains 14 residues.

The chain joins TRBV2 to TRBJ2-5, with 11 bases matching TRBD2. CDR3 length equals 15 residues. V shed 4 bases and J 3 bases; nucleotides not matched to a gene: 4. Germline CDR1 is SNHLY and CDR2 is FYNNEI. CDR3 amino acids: CASSVDSGREETQYF. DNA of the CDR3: TGTGCCAGCAGTGTCGATAGCGGGAGGGAAGAGACCCAGTACTTC. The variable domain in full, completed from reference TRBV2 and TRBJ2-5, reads EPEVTQTPSHQVTQMGQEVILRCVPISNHLYFYWYRQILGQKVEFLVSFYNNEISEKSEIFDDQFSVERPDGSNFTLKIRSTKLEDSAMYFCASSVDSGREETQYFGPGTRLLVL.

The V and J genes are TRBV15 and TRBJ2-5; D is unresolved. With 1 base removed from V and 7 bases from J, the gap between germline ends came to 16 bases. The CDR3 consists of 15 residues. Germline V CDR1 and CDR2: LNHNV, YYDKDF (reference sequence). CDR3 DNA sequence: TGTGCCACCAGCAGAGTTAAGCATGGGTCGGGGACCCAGTACTTC. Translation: CATSRVKHGSGTQYF. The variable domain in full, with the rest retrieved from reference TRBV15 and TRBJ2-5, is DAMVIQNPRYQVTQFGKPVTLSCSQTLNHNVMYWYQQKSSQAPKLLFHYYDKDFNNEADTPDNFQSRRPNTSFCFLDIRSPGLGDTAMYLCATSRVKHGSGTQYFGPGTRLLVL.

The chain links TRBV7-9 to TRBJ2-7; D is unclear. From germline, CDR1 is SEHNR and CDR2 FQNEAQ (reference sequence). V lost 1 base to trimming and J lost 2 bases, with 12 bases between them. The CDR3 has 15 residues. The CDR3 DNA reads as TGTGCCAGCAGCTTAGGGAACAGCTTAACCTACGAGCAGTACTTC. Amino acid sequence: CASSLGNSLTYEQYF.

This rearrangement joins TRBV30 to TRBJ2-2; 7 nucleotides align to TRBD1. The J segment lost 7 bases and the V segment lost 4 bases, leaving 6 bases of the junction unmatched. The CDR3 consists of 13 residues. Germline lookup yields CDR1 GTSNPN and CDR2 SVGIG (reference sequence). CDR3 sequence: CAWTGGSGGELFF. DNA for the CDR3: TGTGCCTGGACAGGGGGTTCGGGCGGGGAGCTGTTTTTT.

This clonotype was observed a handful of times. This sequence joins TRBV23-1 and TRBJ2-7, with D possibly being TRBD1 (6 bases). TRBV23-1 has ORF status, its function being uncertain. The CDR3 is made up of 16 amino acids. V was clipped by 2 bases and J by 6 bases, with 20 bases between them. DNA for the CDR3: TGCGCCAGCAGTCAAGACAGGAGGTTAAGGCCTTTCGAGCAGTACTTC. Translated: CASSQDRRLRPFEQYF.

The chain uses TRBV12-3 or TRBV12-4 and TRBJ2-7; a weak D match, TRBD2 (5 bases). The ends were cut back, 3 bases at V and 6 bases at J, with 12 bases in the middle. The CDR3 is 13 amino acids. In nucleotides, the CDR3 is TGTGCCAGCAGTTTGCTAGGACTTGGCGAGCAGTACTTC. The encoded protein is CASSLLGLGEQYF.

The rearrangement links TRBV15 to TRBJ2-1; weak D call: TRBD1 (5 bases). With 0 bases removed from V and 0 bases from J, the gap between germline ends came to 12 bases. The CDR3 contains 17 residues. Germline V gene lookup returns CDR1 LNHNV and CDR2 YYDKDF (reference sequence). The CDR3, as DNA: TGTGCCACCAGCAGAGATTTTCAGGGAAGCTCCTACAATGAGCAGTTCTTC. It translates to CATSRDFQGSSYNEQFF.

CDR3 nucleotides: TGCAGTGCTAGAGGTGGGGACCCCGCTAACACCGGGGAGCTGTTTTTT. Translating gives CSARGGDPANTGELFF. This sequence joins TRBV20-1 and TRBJ2-2, with D possibly called TRBD1 or TRBD2 (5 bases each). Per germline, CDR1 DFQATT and CDR2 SNEGSKA (reference sequence). The CDR3 consists of 16 residues. Trimming removed 1 base at V and 2 bases at J, with 14 bases between.